The clone carrying this T cell receptor (beta chain) was seen more than once but under ten times. Its specificity is unknown. This sample was taken from a study of T-cell reconstitution after alpha-beta-depleted transplantation in children. Unique molecular identifiers tagged the TCRbeta library. Each CDR3 protein gets one entry after TCRdb re-called the PCR reads with MiXCR. The sample lists about 510,000 distinct CDR3 sequences; more than 9.5% were seen once. Study-level findings and limits: Several hundred graft clones that had expanded were reportedly the source of alpha-beta T cells about two months after transplant. T-cell numbers and diversity one year post-transplant derived largely from freshly generated T cells. Where some patients showed high TCRbeta diversity at day 60, it came from recipient T cells and thymic progenitors that had survived.

The sample here was PBMCs, mostly from graft donor cells, taken 180 days after TCRalphabeta/CD19-depleted stem cell transplant. The clonotype comes from a female patient aged 2-9 years who had a stem cell transplant for aplastic anemia, so the T cells may come from the graft donor.

This CDR3 reads CSARDNRDINYEQYF. In DNA, the CDR3 is TGCAGTGCTAGAGATAACCGGGACATAAACTACGAGCAGTACTTC. The chain couples TRBV20-1 to TRBJ2-7, with D possibly being TRBD1 (6 bases). Looked up from germline, CDR1 is DFQATT and CDR2 is SNEGSKA (reference sequence). The ends were cut back, 0 bases at V and 3 bases at J, with 15 bases in the middle. The CDR3 extends over 15 amino acids.